The 13 T cell receptor beta chains in this list originate from one sample, sequenced in a study of T cells in Graves' hyperthyroidism and ophthalmopathy. RNA transcripts were the template for amplifying TCR beta CDR3 regions. HTBI primers were used for first-round RT-PCR of the TCR CDR3. TCRdb re-analysed the multiplex PCR reads in MiXCR, keeping a single row per CDR3 protein. The table includes around 350,000 distinct CDR3 sequences, around 15% detected once. The source material was blood. Every receptor here comes from a woman aged 60-75 years with Graves' ophthalmopathy.

This clonotype was found many times. CDR3 nucleotide sequence: TGCAGTGCTCCCAGCGGGCGCTACGAGCAGTACTTC. It specifies CSAPSGRYEQYF. V gene TRBV20-1 combines with J gene TRBJ2-7; a weak D match, TRBD2 (6 bases). The CDR3 covers 12 residues. Trimming took off 5 bases at V and 3 bases at J, with 11 bases between the two ends. Germline CDR1 and CDR2: DFQATT and SNEGSKA (reference sequence).

CDR3 sequence reads: CASSQDLLAFNTGELFF. The CDR3 DNA reads as TGTGCCAGCAGCCAAGATTTACTAGCGTTCAACACCGGGGAGCTGTTTTTT. The rearrangement joins TRBV14 to TRBJ2-2; 7 bases are a match to TRBD2. Germline lookup yields CDR1 SGHDN and CDR2 FVKESK. The CDR3 totals 17 residues. The V gene end was trimmed by 0 bases and the J gene end by 2 bases; junction bases not matched to a gene: 6.

At least ten counts were recorded for this clonotype. J is TRBJ2-5 and V is TRBV30; 8 bases agree with TRBD2. The CDR3 covers 15 residues. Germline V lookup: CDR1 GTSNPN, CDR2 SVGIG (reference sequence). V shed 1 base and J 7 bases; nucleotides not matched to a gene: 11. CDR3 DNA: TGTGCCTGGAGTGACCCCGGGAGCGGGAGCTGGACCCAGTACTTC. It translates to CAWSDPGSGSWTQYF. The full variable domain, in which reference TRBV30 and TRBJ2-5 provide the parts outside the CDR3, is SQTIHQWPATLVQPVGSPLSLECTVEGTSNPNLYWYRQAAGRGLQLLFYSVGIGQISSEVPQNLSASRPQDRQFILSSKKLLLSDSGFYLCAWSDPGSGSWTQYFGPGTRLLVL.

This clonotype was observed a few times. The V gene is TRBV2, the J gene TRBJ2-4, with 8 bases identical to TRBD1. With 1 base clipped from V and 7 bases from J, the junction kept 6 bases outside the gene matches. Germline CDR1 reads SNHLY; CDR2 reads FYNNEI. The CDR3 is 15 residues long. In DNA, the CDR3 is TGTGCCAGCAGTGAAGGGAACAGGGGGAGTAACATTCAGTACTTC. It codes for CASSEGNRGSNIQYF.

This clonotype was picked up many times. The chain carries TRBV2 and TRBJ1-5; D remains unclear. V was pared by 6 bases and J by 4 bases, with 16 bases between. Per the germline V gene, CDR1 is SNHLY and CDR2 is FYNNEI. The CDR3 sequence is 15 residues long. As DNA, the CDR3 is TGTGCCAGCAGGCTAACGGGCACGGGGAATCAGCCCCAGCATTTT. It specifies CASRLTGTGNQPQHF.

This clonotype was seen ten or more times. This chain uses TRBV3-1 with TRBJ1-2, with unresolved D. In germline, CDR1 is LGHDT, CDR2 YNNKEL (reference sequence). The CDR3 runs 12 residues. The V and J ends lost 1 base and 7 bases respectively, with 7 bases between them. CDR3 loop: CASSQGGVGYTF. The CDR3 DNA sequence: TGTGCCAGCAGCCAAGGGGGAGTTGGCTACACCTTC.

Details on this clonotype: This may be a read error: a much more frequent sequence differs by one nucleotide. The J gene is TRBJ2-3, the V gene TRBV28; D is perhaps TRBD2 (7 bases). CDR1 is MDHEN, CDR2 SYDVKM, per germline. Trimming removed 9 bases at V and 5 bases at J, with 24 bases between. The CDR3 runs to 16 residues. CDR3 nucleotide sequence: TGTGCCAGTCCACCCCGGGACGGGGGGCGCGGAGATACGCAGTATTTT. Amino acid sequence: CASPPRDGGRGDTQYF.

This clonotype was seen more than once but under ten times. The genes are TRBV20-1 and TRBJ1-5, with 11 bases matching TRBD1. V gave up 3 bases and J gave up 6 bases; unmatched junction bases: 4. This CDR3 region has 14 residues. Germline CDR1 is DFQATT and CDR2 is SNEGSKA (reference sequence). The CDR3 bases are TGCAGTGCTAGGGACAGGGGGCAGGTTCAGCCCCAGCATTTT. Protein: CSARDRGQVQPQHF.

This clonotype has at least ten counts. V gene TRBV5-8 combines with J gene TRBJ2-7; D is undetermined. The CDR3 has 15 residues. Germline V gene data show CDR1 as SGHTS and CDR2 as YDEGEE. The V gene lost 0 bases and the J gene lost 1 base, with 11 bases spanning the gap. This CDR3 reads CASSLAFATSYEQYF. CDR3 DNA sequence: TGTGCCAGCAGCTTGGCCTTCGCAACTTCCTACGAGCAGTACTTC.

The DNA of the CDR3 is TGTGCCAGCACGAAGACGAGGGGGGTTGGGGAGCTGTTTTTT. Translation: CASTKTRGVGELFF. V is TRBV6-1 and J is TRBJ2-2, with D perhaps assigned TRBD1 or TRBD2 (6 bases each). The CDR3 has 14 residues. Per germline, CDR1 MNHNS and CDR2 SASEGT. V lost 7 bases and J lost 8, with 17 bases in between.

This clonotype has a count of ten or more. This chain connects TRBV24-1 to TRBJ2-5; 7 bases map to TRBD2. The CDR3 has 15 residues. With V trimmed by 5 bases and J by 5 bases, 10 bases remained unmatched. The germline CDR1 and CDR2 sequences are KGHDR and SFDVKD. The CDR3 spells CATSVGEGYLETQYF. CDR3 bases: TGTGCCACCAGTGTGGGGGAGGGGTACCTTGAGACCCAGTACTTC.

The rearrangement uses TRBV19 and TRBJ1-5; 8 bases align to TRBD1. This CDR3 has 14 residues. CDR1 is LNHDA, CDR2 SQIVND, per germline (reference sequence). The V and J ends lost 3 bases and 3 bases, in that order; junction bases with no gene match: 1. CDR3 DNA sequence: TGTGCCAGTAGTATCCAGGGGGCCAATCAGCCCCAGCATTTT. Translation gives CASSIQGANQPQHF.

This clonotype was observed at least ten times. V gene TRBV2 combines with J gene TRBJ2-7; D is unresolved. The V and J ends lost 7 bases and 5 bases respectively, with 12 bases between them. The CDR3 consists of 12 residues. The germline gives CDR1 SNHLY, CDR2 FYNNEI. DNA for the CDR3: TGTGCCAGCACCGTTGAGGTCCACGAGCAGTACTTC. It encodes CASTVEVHEQYF.